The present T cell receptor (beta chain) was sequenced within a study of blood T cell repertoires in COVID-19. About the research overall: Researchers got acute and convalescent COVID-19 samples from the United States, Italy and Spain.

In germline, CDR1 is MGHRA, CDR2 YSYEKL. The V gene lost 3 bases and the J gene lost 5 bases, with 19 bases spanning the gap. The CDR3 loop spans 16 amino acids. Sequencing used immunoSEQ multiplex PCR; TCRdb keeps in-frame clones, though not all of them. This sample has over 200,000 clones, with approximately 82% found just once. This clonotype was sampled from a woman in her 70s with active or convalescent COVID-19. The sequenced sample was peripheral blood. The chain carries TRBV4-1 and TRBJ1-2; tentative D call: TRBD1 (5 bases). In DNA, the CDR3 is TGCGCCAGCAGCCAGCTAGTTGGCGGGGGTAGATATGGCTACACCTTC. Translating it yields CASSQLVGGGRYGYTF.